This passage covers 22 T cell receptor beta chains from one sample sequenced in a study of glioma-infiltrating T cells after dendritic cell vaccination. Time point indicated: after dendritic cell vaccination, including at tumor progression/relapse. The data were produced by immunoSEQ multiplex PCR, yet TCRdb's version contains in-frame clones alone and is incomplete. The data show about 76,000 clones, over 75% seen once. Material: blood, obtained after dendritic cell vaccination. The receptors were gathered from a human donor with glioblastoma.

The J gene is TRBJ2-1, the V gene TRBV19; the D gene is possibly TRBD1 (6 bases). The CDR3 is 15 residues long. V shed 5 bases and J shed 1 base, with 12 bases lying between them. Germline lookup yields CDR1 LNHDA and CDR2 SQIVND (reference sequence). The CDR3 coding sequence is TGTGCCAGTAGTGTACAGGGCCATTCCTACAATGAGCAGTTCTTC. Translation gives CASSVQGHSYNEQFF.

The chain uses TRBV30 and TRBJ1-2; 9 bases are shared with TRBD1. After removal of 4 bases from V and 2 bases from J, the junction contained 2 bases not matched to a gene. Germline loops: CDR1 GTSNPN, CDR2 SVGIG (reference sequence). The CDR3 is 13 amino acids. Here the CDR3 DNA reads TGTGCCTGGATGGACAGGGGAAACTATGGCTACACCTTC. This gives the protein CAWMDRGNYGYTF. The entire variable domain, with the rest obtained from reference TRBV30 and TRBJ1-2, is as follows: SQTIHQWPATLVQPVGSPLSLECTVEGTSNPNLYWYRQAAGRGLQLLFYSVGIGQISSEVPQNLSASRPQDRQFILSSKKLLLSDSGFYLCAWMDRGNYGYTFGSGTRLTVV.

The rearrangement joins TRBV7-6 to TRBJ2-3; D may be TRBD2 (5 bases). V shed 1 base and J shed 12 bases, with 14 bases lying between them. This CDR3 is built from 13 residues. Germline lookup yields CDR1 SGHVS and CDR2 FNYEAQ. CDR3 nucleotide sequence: TGTGCCAGCAGCTTAGAGGAAGGAGGCAAACAGTATTTT. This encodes CASSLEEGGKQYF. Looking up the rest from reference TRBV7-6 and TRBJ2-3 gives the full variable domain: GAGVSQSPRYKVTKRGQDVALRCDPISGHVSLYWYRQALGQGPEFLTYFNYEAQQDKSGLPNDRFSAERPEGSISTLTIQRTEQRDSAMYRCASSLEEGGKQYFGPGTRLTVL.

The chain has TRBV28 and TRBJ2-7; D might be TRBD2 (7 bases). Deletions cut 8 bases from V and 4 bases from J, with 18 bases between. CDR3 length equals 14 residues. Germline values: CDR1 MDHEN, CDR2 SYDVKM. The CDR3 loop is CASLGGGSKYEQYF. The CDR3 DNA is TGTGCCAGCCTCGGGGGCGGGAGCAAGTACGAGCAGTACTTC.

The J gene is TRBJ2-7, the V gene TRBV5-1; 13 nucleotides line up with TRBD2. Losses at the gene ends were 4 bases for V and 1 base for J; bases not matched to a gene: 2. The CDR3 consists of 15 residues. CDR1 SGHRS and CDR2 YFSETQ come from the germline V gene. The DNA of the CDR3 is TGCGCCAGCAGCACGGGACTAGCGGGGTCCTACGAGCAGTACTTC. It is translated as CASSTGLAGSYEQYF.

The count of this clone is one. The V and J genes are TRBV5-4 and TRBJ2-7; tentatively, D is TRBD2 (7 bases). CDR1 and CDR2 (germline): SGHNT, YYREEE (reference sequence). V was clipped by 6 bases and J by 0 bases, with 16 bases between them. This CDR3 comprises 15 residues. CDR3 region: CASTAGADNSYEQYF. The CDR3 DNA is TGTGCCAGCACCGCGGGGGCTGACAACTCCTACGAGCAGTACTTC.

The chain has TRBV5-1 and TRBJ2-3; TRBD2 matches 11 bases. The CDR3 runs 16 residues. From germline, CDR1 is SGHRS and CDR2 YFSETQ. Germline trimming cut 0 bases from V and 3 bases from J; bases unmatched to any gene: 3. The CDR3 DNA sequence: TGCGCCAGCAGCTTGGCAGGACTAGCGGGTACAGATACGCAGTATTTT. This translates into CASSLAGLAGTDTQYF.

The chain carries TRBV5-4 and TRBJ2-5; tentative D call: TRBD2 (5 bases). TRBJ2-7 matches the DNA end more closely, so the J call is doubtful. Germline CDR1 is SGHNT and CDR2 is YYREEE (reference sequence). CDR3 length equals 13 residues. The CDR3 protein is CASSLVGNYEQYF. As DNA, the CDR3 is TGTGCCAGCAGCTTGGTCGGGAACTACGAGCAGTACTTC.

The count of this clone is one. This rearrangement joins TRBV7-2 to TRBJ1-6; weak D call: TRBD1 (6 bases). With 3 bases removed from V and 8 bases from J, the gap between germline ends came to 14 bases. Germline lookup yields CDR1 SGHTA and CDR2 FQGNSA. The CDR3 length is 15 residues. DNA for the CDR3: TGTGCCAGCAGCTTCTACAGGGAGGGGTATTCACCCCTCCACTTT. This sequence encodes CASSFYREGYSPLHF.

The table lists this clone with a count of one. CDR3 DNA sequence: TGTGCCAGCAGCGTAGCGAGTAGCGGGGTTATCTACGAGCAGTACTTC. As protein: CASSVASSGVIYEQYF. The rearrangement links TRBV9 to TRBJ2-7, with 8 bases matching TRBD2. Germline V gives CDR1 SGDLS, CDR2 YYNGEE. This CDR3 has 16 residues. The junction had 8 bases not matched to a gene; V was cut back by 0 bases and J by 3 bases.

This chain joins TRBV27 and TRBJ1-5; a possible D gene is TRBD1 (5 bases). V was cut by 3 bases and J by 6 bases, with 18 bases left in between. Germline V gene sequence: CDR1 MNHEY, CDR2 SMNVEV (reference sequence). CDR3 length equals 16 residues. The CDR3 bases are TGTGCCAGCAGTTTGATGTATGGCCAGGGAGGTCAGCCCCAGCATTTT. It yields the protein CASSLMYGQGGQPQHF.

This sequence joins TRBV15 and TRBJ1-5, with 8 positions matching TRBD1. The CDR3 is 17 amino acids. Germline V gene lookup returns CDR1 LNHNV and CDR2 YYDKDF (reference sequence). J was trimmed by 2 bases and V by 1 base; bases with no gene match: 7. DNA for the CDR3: TGTGCCACCAGCAGAGGGATAACAGGGGGGCGCAATCAGCCCCAGCATTTT. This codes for CATSRGITGGRNQPQHF.

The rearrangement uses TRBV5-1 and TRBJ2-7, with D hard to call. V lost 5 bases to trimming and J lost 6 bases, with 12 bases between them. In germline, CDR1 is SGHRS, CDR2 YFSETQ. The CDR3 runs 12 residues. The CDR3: CASSSLVGEQYF. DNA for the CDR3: TGCGCCAGCAGTAGCCTCGTGGGCGAGCAGTACTTC.

CDR3: CASSEQGGSYTGELFF. CDR3 nucleotide sequence: TGTGCCAGCAGTGAACAGGGCGGGAGCTACACCGGGGAGCTGTTTTTT. V is TRBV6-1 and J is TRBJ2-2; 7 bases are a match to TRBD2. The J segment lost 3 bases and the V segment lost 2 bases, leaving 6 bases of the junction unmatched. The CDR3 runs 16 residues. The V gene's germline CDR1 is MNHNS and CDR2 SASEGT.

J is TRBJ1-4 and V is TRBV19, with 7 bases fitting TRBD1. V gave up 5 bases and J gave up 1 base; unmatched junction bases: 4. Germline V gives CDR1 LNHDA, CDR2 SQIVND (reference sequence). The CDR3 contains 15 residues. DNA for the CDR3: TGTGCCAGTAGTGACAGGGAGGAAACTAATGAAAAACTGTTTTTT. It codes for CASSDREETNEKLFF.

CDR3 nucleotide sequence: TGTGCCAGCAGCCAAGATAGCGGGGGGGCCTACGAGCAGTACTTC. This gives the protein CASSQDSGGAYEQYF. The J gene is TRBJ2-7, the V gene TRBV4-2; 11 bases align to TRBD2. The CDR3 length is 15 residues. The V and J ends lost 0 bases and 2 bases, in that order; junction bases with no gene match: 0. CDR1 and CDR2 (germline): LGHNA, YNFKEQ.

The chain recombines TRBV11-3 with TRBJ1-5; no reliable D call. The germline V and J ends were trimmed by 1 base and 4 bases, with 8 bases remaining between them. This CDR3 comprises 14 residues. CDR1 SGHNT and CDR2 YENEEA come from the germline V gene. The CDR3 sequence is CASSLGGSNQPQHF. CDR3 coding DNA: TGTGCCAGCAGCTTAGGCGGTTCTAATCAGCCCCAGCATTTT.

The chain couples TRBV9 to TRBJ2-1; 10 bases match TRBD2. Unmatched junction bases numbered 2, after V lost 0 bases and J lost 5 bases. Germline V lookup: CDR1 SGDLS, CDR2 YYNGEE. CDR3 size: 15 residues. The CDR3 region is CASSVASGRNNEQFF. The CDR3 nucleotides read TGTGCCAGCAGCGTAGCTAGCGGGAGAAACAATGAGCAGTTCTTC.

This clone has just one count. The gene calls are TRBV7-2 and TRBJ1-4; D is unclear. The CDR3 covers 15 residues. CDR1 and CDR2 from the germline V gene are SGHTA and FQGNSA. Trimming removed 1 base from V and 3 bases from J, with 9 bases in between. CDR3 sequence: CASSLGGLANEKLFF. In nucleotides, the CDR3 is TGTGCCAGCAGCTTAGGCGGTCTCGCTAATGAAAAACTGTTTTTT.

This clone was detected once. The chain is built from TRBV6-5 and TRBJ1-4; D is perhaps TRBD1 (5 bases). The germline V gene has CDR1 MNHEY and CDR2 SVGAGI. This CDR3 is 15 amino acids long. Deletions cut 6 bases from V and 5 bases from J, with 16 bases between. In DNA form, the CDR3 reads TGTGCCAGCAGCCGGGGGACGACAGTAAATGAAAAACTGTTTTTT. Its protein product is CASSRGTTVNEKLFF.

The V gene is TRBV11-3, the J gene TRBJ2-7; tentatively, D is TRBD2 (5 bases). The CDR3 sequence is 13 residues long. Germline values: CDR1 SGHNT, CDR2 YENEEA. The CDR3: CASRGLNLNEQYF. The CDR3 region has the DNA TGTGCAAGCCGGGGTCTAAACTTGAACGAGCAGTACTTC.

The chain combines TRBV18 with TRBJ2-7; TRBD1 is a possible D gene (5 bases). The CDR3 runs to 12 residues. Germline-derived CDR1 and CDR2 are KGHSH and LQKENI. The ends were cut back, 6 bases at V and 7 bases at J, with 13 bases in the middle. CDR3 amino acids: CASSPLGREQYF. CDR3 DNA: TGTGCCAGCTCCCCCCTGGGGCGGGAGCAGTACTTC.